The T cell receptor (beta chain) described here comes from a study of tumor-infiltrating lymphocytes in primary liver carcinoma. TCR beta cDNA was made from around 460 ng total RNA with a constant-region primer. Slightly modified ARM-PCR with three nested multiplex PCR rounds yielded TCR beta libraries. TRBV1-TRBV30 forward primers and a C-beta reverse primer were used in the first two PCR rounds, which each ran for about 10 cycles. TCRdb reprocessed the multiplex PCR reads with MiXCR, giving one entry per CDR3 protein. The sample comprises roughly 20,000 distinct CDR3 sequences, around 77% of which are singletons, and approximately 41% rests with the top ten. The CDR3 consists of 13 residues. From germline, CDR1 is MNHEY and CDR2 SVGEGT. V was trimmed by 0 bases and J by 8 bases, leaving 10 bases between them. Taking about 17-33 mg of unsorted bulk tissue, the authors co-extracted RNA and DNA.

V gene TRBV6-2 or TRBV6-3 combines with J gene TRBJ1-2; maybe TRBD1 (5 bases). This TCR derives from a woman under 40 with primary liver carcinoma and hepatitis B virus infection. Sequencing was carried out using liver tumor tissue from sampling region 4. Subset in this sample: tumor region T4, right-lateral pole. The CDR3 sequence is CASSYSGRVGYTF. The CDR3 nucleotides read TGTGCCAGCAGTTACTCCGGCAGGGTCGGCTACACCTTC.